The sample holds a few counts of the clone carrying this TCR beta chain. The antigen remains undetermined. The identical CDR3 is also encoded by other nucleotide sequences in the sample. This record comes from a study of beta chain features in type 1 diabetes. Study-level results: For Type 1 diabetes patients, all four CD4+ subsets carried TCRB CDR3s that were moderately but significantly shorter.

The authors reverse transcribed all of the isolated RNA, so sequencing captured expressed TCRB transcripts. Data came from immunoSEQ multiplex PCR; TCRdb stores just in-frame clones and leaves some out. The sample holds some 700,000 clones, around 15% seen once. Donors contributed one heparinised blood draw apiece, averaging approximately 100 mL. The CDR3 covers 15 residues. Deletions cut 4 bases from V and 1 base from J, with 14 bases between. CDR1 MGHRA and CDR2 YSYEKL come from the germline V gene. This sequence joins TRBV4-1 and TRBJ2-7, with D perhaps TRBD1 (6 bases). Sequencing was carried out using naive CD4+ T cells from blood. The sequence was obtained from a man younger than 30 with type 1 diabetes. CDR3 nucleotide sequence: TGCGCCAGCAGCCGCCTCCCGGGACAATCCTACGAGCAGTACTTC. Translating it yields CASSRLPGQSYEQYF.